The 26 T cell receptor beta chains in this list originate from one sample, sequenced in a study of CD8 T cells in Susac syndrome (dated by TCRdb to about 2019). The library was prepared using the immunoSEQ multiplex PCR assay. RNA was extracted using the RNeasy kit, and roughly 0.45 to 1 microgram was reverse transcribed with random hexamers. TCRdb reran the public reads through fastp at Q25 and MiXCR, keeping productive beta chains. Every distinct CDR3 protein forms one entry, paired with its most common genes and DNA. Recorded for this sample are 250,000 to 300,000 distinct CDR3 sequences; around 91% of them occurred a single time. The ten most abundant clones make up 0.18% of the sample. The sequencing input was CD8+ T cells from PBMCs. The receptors originated from a human donor with multiple sclerosis.

The chain links TRBV12-3 or TRBV12-4 to TRBJ2-7; D ambiguous. Trimming removed 3 bases from V and 4 bases from J, with 13 bases in between. The CDR3 is 14 residues long. The chain's CDR3 is CASSFLDGSYEQYF. The CDR3, as DNA: TGTGCCAGCAGTTTTCTGGACGGCAGTTACGAGCAGTACTTC.

The gene calls are TRBV20-1 and TRBJ2-7; the D is unclear. The V and J ends lost 1 base and 3 bases respectively, with 13 bases between them. The CDR3 loop spans 14 amino acids. Germline V gene sequence: CDR1 DFQATT, CDR2 SNEGSKA (reference sequence). CDR3 sequence reads: CSARVPGSDYEQYF. CDR3 DNA: TGCAGTGCTAGAGTGCCCGGGTCCGACTACGAGCAGTACTTC.

The chain employs TRBV20-1 and TRBJ2-7, with D possibly matching TRBD2 (5 bases). The CDR3 loop spans 14 amino acids. CDR1 and CDR2 (germline): DFQATT, SNEGSKA (reference sequence). Trimming removed 4 bases at V and 1 base at J, with 14 bases between. This CDR3 reads CSAKEGSRSYEQYF. The CDR3, as DNA: TGCAGTGCTAAGGAAGGGAGTCGATCCTACGAGCAGTACTTC.

The gene calls are TRBV11-2 and TRBJ2-3, with D perhaps TRBD2 (6 bases). Trimming cost V 2 bases and J 4 bases, with 22 bases left between them. Germline V gives CDR1 SGHAT, CDR2 FQNNGV. The CDR3 loop spans 18 amino acids. The CDR3 nucleotides are TGTGCCAGCAGCTTAACTGTATCCGGGAGCGGAATCGCAGATACGCAGTATTTT. As protein: CASSLTVSGSGIADTQYF.

V and J are TRBV9 and TRBJ2-2, with D perhaps matching TRBD2 (6 bases). Trimming stripped 5 bases from V and 0 bases from J, with 14 bases between. From germline, CDR1 is SGDLS and CDR2 YYNGEE. CDR3 length: 16 residues. CDR3: CASSDQGLPNTGELFF. The DNA of the CDR3 is TGTGCCAGCAGTGATCAGGGACTCCCGAACACCGGGGAGCTGTTTTTT.

The V call is TRBV5-5, the J call TRBJ1-2; D not certain. The CDR3 has 13 residues. Germline values: CDR1 SGHKS, CDR2 YYEKEE (reference sequence). Trimming shortened V by 4 bases and J by 0 bases, and 7 bases separated the two germline ends. The chain's CDR3 is CASSAAANYGYTF. The CDR3 coding sequence is TGTGCCAGCAGCGCAGCCGCTAACTATGGCTACACCTTC.

V gene TRBV9 combines with J gene TRBJ2-3; weak D call: TRBD2 (6 bases). This CDR3 contains 15 residues. Trimming took 4 bases from V and 0 from J, leaving 12 bases between them. The germline V gene encodes CDR1 SGDLS and CDR2 YYNGEE. As DNA, the CDR3 is TGTGCCAGCAGCTTCGCCGGAGGGAGCACAGATACGCAGTATTTT. Residues: CASSFAGGSTDTQYF.

The chain employs TRBV7-9 and TRBJ1-2, with D hard to call. CDR3 size: 14 residues. The ends were cut back, 5 bases at V and 4 bases at J, with 14 bases in the middle. Germline CDR1 and CDR2: SEHNR and FQNEAQ (reference sequence). The CDR3 here is CASSVPSWGYGYTF. The CDR3 bases are TGTGCCAGCAGCGTACCTTCATGGGGCTATGGCTACACCTTC. The full variable domain, with the rest looked up from reference TRBV7-9 and TRBJ1-2, is DTGVSQNPRHKITKRGQNVTFRCDPISEHNRLYWYRQTLGQGPEFLTYFQNEAQLEKSRLLSDRFSAERPKGSFSTLEIQRTEQGDSAMYLCASSVPSWGYGYTFGSGTRLTVV.

On this clonotype itself: One end of the junction does not line up with germline, which may come from a read error. This chain connects TRBV4-1 to TRBJ1-6; unclear D gene. Germline CDR1 MGHRA, CDR2 YSYEKL. This CDR3 region has 16 residues. The CDR3, as DNA: TGCGCCAGCAGCCAAGATCCAGGTCTAACCAATTCACCCCTCTACTTT. Protein sequence: CASSQDPGLTNSPLYF.

The rearrangement joins TRBV28 to TRBJ1-4; D gene unclear. The CDR3 runs to 12 residues. Germline CDR1 reads MDHEN; CDR2 reads SYDVKM. The ends were cut back, 3 bases at V and 3 bases at J, with 2 bases in the middle. This chain's CDR3 is CASSFPNEKLFF. CDR3 nucleotide sequence: TGTGCCAGCAGTTTTCCTAATGAAAAACTGTTTTTT.

This chain connects TRBV28 to TRBJ2-1; a weak D match, TRBD1 (6 bases). Trimming took off 4 bases at V and 4 bases at J, with 11 bases between the two ends. There are 14 residues in the CDR3. In germline, CDR1 is MDHEN, CDR2 SYDVKM. CDR3 DNA sequence: TGTGCCAGCAGTTCAGTACAGGGTTACAATGAGCAGTTCTTC. Protein product: CASSSVQGYNEQFF. Together with reference TRBV28 and TRBJ2-1, the CDR3 gives the full variable domain: DVKVTQSSRYLVKRTGEKVFLECVQDMDHENMFWYRQDPGLGLRLIYFSYDVKMKEKGDIPEGYSVSREKKERFSLILESASTNQTSMYLCASSSVQGYNEQFFGPGTRLTVL.

The V gene is TRBV5-1, the J gene TRBJ1-1, with no clear D. The CDR3 is 12 residues long. The V gene's germline CDR1 is SGHRS and CDR2 YFSETQ. The germline V and J ends were trimmed by 4 bases and 4 bases, with 8 bases remaining between them. CDR3 in DNA: TGCGCCAGCAGCCCGGGTACCACTGAAGCTTTCTTT. Translated, it gives CASSPGTTEAFF.

V gene TRBV5-1 combines with J gene TRBJ2-7; 8 positions agree with TRBD2. The V segment lost 3 bases and the J segment 3 bases; nucleotides outside the gene matches: 17. Germline loops: CDR1 SGHRS, CDR2 YFSETQ. CDR3 length: 18 residues. CDR3 protein: CASSSSRREVHLYYEQYF. CDR3 nucleotide sequence: TGCGCCAGCAGCTCCAGTCGGCGGGAGGTACACCTATACTACGAGCAGTACTTC.

This rearrangement joins TRBV27 to TRBJ2-1; TRBD2 agrees at 14 bases. The trim removed 5 bases at V and 6 bases at J, leaving 6 bases unmatched. The CDR3 is made up of 16 amino acids. CDR1 is MNHEY, CDR2 SMNVEV, per germline (reference sequence). CDR3 protein: CASSPGLAGVTNEQFF. CDR3 bases: TGTGCCAGCAGTCCGGGACTAGCGGGAGTGACCAATGAGCAGTTCTTC.

A note on this clonotype: The junction does not match germline at one end; this may be a read error. The chain joins TRBV7-7 to TRBJ2-3; 9 nucleotides align to TRBD2. The CDR3 sequence is 16 residues long. Germline assignment: CDR1 SSHAT and CDR2 FNYEAQ (reference sequence). The CDR3 region has the DNA TGTGCTAGCAGCTTATCTAGCGGGGCGAGCACAGATACGCAGTATTTT. Encoded protein: CASSLSSGASTDTQYF. Filled out from reference TRBV7-7 and TRBJ2-3, the complete variable domain reads GAGVSQSPRYKVTKRGQDVTLRCDPISSHATLYWYQQALGQGPEFLTYFNYEAQPDKSGLPSDRFSAERPEGSISTLTIQRTEQRDSAMYRCASSLSSGASTDTQYFGPGTRLTVL.

This clonotype came up once. The CDR3 here is CASLAFGIAFTNYGYTF. DNA of the CDR3: TGTGCCAGCTTAGCCTTTGGGATTGCTTTCACTAACTATGGCTACACCTTC. This rearrangement joins TRBV28 to TRBJ1-2; no reliable D call. Germline loops: CDR1 MDHEN, CDR2 SYDVKM. CDR3 length equals 17 residues. The germline V and J ends were trimmed by 8 bases and 0 bases, with 22 bases remaining between them.

This clonotype was seen a single time. The V and J genes are TRBV11-3 and TRBJ2-2; a possible D gene is TRBD2 (6 bases). Germline values: CDR1 SGHNT, CDR2 YENEEA. V was trimmed by 4 bases and J by 6 bases, leaving 21 bases between them. The CDR3 sequence is 17 residues long. CDR3 protein: CASSSSWREGLAGELFF. CDR3 coding DNA: TGTGCCAGCAGCTCTTCGTGGCGGGAAGGGCTCGCCGGGGAGCTGTTTTTT.

This clonotype was detected a few times. The chain couples TRBV19 to TRBJ2-2; 9 nucleotides agree with TRBD1. Trimming at V came to 7 bases and at J to 6 bases, leaving 6 bases not matched to a gene. Germline CDR1 LNHDA, CDR2 SQIVND (reference sequence). The CDR3 totals 14 residues. In DNA, the CDR3 is TGTGCCAGTACCCCCGACAGGGGGTCCGGGGAGCTGTTTTTT. This gives the protein CASTPDRGSGELFF.

This chain connects TRBV20-1 to TRBJ2-5, with TRBD2 matching over 12 bases. J was trimmed by 1 base and V by 0 bases; bases with no gene match: 6. This CDR3 comprises 17 residues. Germline CDR1 and CDR2: DFQATT and SNEGSKA (reference sequence). In DNA form, the CDR3 reads TGCAGTGCTAGAGACCCTGGACTAGCGGGGATCCAAGAGACCCAGTACTTC. This gives the protein CSARDPGLAGIQETQYF.

The rearrangement links TRBV4-2 to TRBJ2-2; D is perhaps TRBD2 (5 bases). Germline V gene lookup returns CDR1 LGHNA and CDR2 YNFKEQ. Trimming stripped 1 base from V and 2 bases from J, with 11 bases between. CDR3 length equals 16 residues. The CDR3 sequence: CASSQGFTGNTGELFF. The CDR3 nucleotides read TGTGCCAGCAGCCAAGGGTTCACGGGAAACACCGGGGAGCTGTTTTTT.

As concerns this clonotype: The germline gene is not matched at one end of the junction; a read error may be the cause. CDR3 region: CASSPLTSGLYNEQFF. CDR3 nucleotide sequence: TGTGCTAGCAGCCCCCTCACAAGCGGGTTGTACAATGAGCAGTTCTTC. The gene calls are TRBV7-7 and TRBJ2-1, with D maybe TRBD2 (6 bases). The CDR3 covers 16 residues. Germline-derived CDR1 and CDR2 are SSHAT and FNYEAQ (reference sequence).

The rearrangement uses TRBV29-1 and TRBJ2-7, with 9 bases identical to TRBD2. CDR1 SQVTM and CDR2 ANQGSEA come from the germline V gene. Losses at the gene ends were 1 base for V and 5 bases for J; bases not matched to a gene: 12. The CDR3 contains 16 residues. The CDR3 DNA is TGCAGCGTTGAAGGAGGGCTAGCGGGGCCCTCGCACGAGCAGTACTTC. This sequence encodes CSVEGGLAGPSHEQYF.

The genes are TRBV7-9 and TRBJ1-2; 7 nucleotides agree with TRBD1. This CDR3 contains 16 residues. Germline-derived CDR1 and CDR2 are SEHNR and FQNEAQ (reference sequence). V lost 0 bases and J lost 3; bases outside the gene matches: 7. The CDR3 loop is CASSLAGDRAHYGYTF. The CDR3, as DNA: TGTGCCAGCAGCTTAGCGGGTGACAGGGCCCACTATGGCTACACCTTC.

This rearrangement joins TRBV6-2 or TRBV6-3 to TRBJ2-3; the D gene is possibly TRBD2 (6 bases). Germline V gene data show CDR1 as MNHEY and CDR2 as SVGEGT. With 5 bases removed from V and 6 bases from J, the gap between germline ends came to 18 bases. The CDR3 totals 15 residues. The DNA of the CDR3 is TGTGCCAGCAGTAAGGAGGGGCTAGCAGCGGATACGCAGTATTTT. Amino acids: CASSKEGLAADTQYF.

This rearrangement joins TRBV2 to TRBJ2-1, with D unclear. Looked up from germline, CDR1 is SNHLY and CDR2 is FYNNEI. The CDR3 sequence is 14 residues long. The V end lost 5 bases, the J end lost 12 bases, and 20 bases lay between the germline ends. The CDR3 is CASSRDFLVAGQFF. CDR3 DNA sequence: TGTGCCAGCAGTCGAGACTTCCTCGTGGCAGGGCAGTTCTTC.

This clonotype was seen only a few times. The chain combines TRBV4-1 with TRBJ1-4; 10 bases align to TRBD1. There are 14 residues in the CDR3. Germline V gives CDR1 MGHRA, CDR2 YSYEKL. With V trimmed by 4 bases and J by 6 bases, 2 bases remained unmatched. The CDR3 loop reads CASSPGTGDEKLFF. For the CDR3, the DNA is TGCGCCAGCAGCCCTGGGACAGGGGATGAAAAACTGTTTTTT.